A selection of T cell receptor beta chains follows, all from one sample in a study of T cell clonotyping in hematopoietic cell transplantation. Some clones are missing from TCRdb's copy, which holds only in-frame ones; the method was immunoSEQ multiplex PCR. In the table there are 14,000 or so clones, approximately 95% of which are singletons. This specimen was PBMCs, taken 30 days after allogeneic stem cell transplant. The receptors were gathered from a male patient aged 55-69 years who had an allogeneic stem cell transplant from an unrelated donor, so the T cells may come from the graft donor. Some clones in this sample may be carry-over from other donors' samples. Both conserved end residues are part of each CDR3. The order of the fields is clone size, J gene, D gene, V gene, CDR3 DNA, CDR3 protein. The D gene is left open where the match is weak. Clone size is given for some rows only: seen once, a few or many times, or a class if the clone is expanded.

size: -; J: TRBJ2-2; D: TRBD2; V: TRBV6-5; DNA: TGTGCCACTACCGGGGGGACGAACACCGGGGAGCTGTTTTTT; CDR3: CATTGGTNTGELFF
size: -; J: TRBJ1-2; D: -; V: TRBV5-1; DNA: TGCGCCAGCAGCCCCGGAGGGGGGAACTATGGCTACACCTTC; CDR3: CASSPGGGNYGYTF
size: -; J: TRBJ2-7; D: TRBD1; V: TRBV6-6; DNA: TGTGCCAGCAGTAGACCGACAGGGGGAGTCTACGAGCAGTACTTC; CDR3: CASSRPTGGVYEQYF
size: -; J: TRBJ1-4; D: -; V: TRBV5-8; DNA: TGTGCCAGCAGCTTGGGGCGGGGAGTGGAAAAACTGTTTTTT; CDR3: CASSLGRGVEKLFF
size: -; J: TRBJ1-1; D: -; V: TRBV7-9; DNA: TGTGCCAGCAGCTTAGAAGGTGGCAGGGTCACTGAAGCTTTCTTT; CDR3: CASSLEGGRVTEAFF
size: -; J: TRBJ1-5; D: TRBD1; V: TRBV6-1; DNA: TGTGCCAGCAGTGGGCCGGGACAGGAAGCCAATCAGCCCCAGCATTTT; CDR3: CASSGPGQEANQPQHF
size: -; J: TRBJ1-2; D: TRBD1; V: TRBV7-2; DNA: TGTGCCAGCAGCTCTAGGACAGGGTTTGCTGGCTACACCTTC; CDR3: CASSSRTGFAGYTF
size: -; J: TRBJ1-1; D: TRBD1; V: TRBV4-3; DNA: TGCGCCAGCAGCCAAGATCGCCAGGGGGTGGTTTTCAACACTGAAGCTTTCTTT; CDR3: CASSQDRQGVVFNTEAFF
size: once; J: TRBJ1-1; D: TRBD1; V: TRBV7-3; DNA: TGTGCCAGCAGCTTAATACCGGGACAGGTGCTGAACACTGAAGCTTTCTTT; CDR3: CASSLIPGQVLNTEAFF
size: -; J: TRBJ2-7; D: TRBD1; V: TRBV19; DNA: TGTGCCAGTAGTATAACGAGACAGGGGGCCCACGAGCAGTACTTC; CDR3: CASSITRQGAHEQYF
size: -; J: TRBJ2-1; D: -; V: TRBV6-1; DNA: TGTGCCAGCAGTCGGCTCCGGGACAATGAGCAGTTCTTC; CDR3: CASSRLRDNEQFF
size: -; J: TRBJ1-4; D: -; V: TRBV19; DNA: TGTGCCAGTAGTCCACCTCGTCGGTCCGGGGGGGATGAAAAACTGTTTTTT; CDR3: CASSPPRRSGGDEKLFF
size: -; J: TRBJ1-2; D: TRBD1; V: TRBV6-5; DNA: TGTGCCAGCAGTCCCTATTCAGGGGGGCATGGCTACACCTTC; CDR3: CASSPYSGGHGYTF
size: -; J: TRBJ1-2; D: -; V: TRBV27; DNA: TGTGCCAGCAGTTCCCGGGGGAGAGACTATGGCTACACCTTC; CDR3: CASSSRGRDYGYTF
size: -; J: TRBJ1-3; D: -; V: TRBV18; DNA: TGTGCCAGCTCACCACCAGGGTCGTCTGGAAACACCATATATTTT; CDR3: CASSPPGSSGNTIYF
size: once; J: TRBJ2-7; D: -; V: TRBV9; DNA: TGTGCCAGCAGCCCTAAGGGGAAGGGGCTCGAGCAGTACTTC; CDR3: CASSPKGKGLEQYF
size: -; J: TRBJ1-1; D: -; V: TRBV4-1; DNA: TGCGCCAGCAGCCAGGGAATCCTGAACACTGAAGCTTTCTTT; CDR3: CASSQGILNTEAFF
size: -; J: TRBJ1-6; D: -; V: TRBV5-6; DNA: TGTGCCAGCAGCTTGTGGGATCCTTATAATTCACCCCTCCACTTT; CDR3: CASSLWDPYNSPLHF
size: once; J: TRBJ1-6; D: -; V: TRBV10-3; DNA: TGTGCCATCAGTGATCGGCAGGGAGTAGGATCACCCCTCCACTTT; CDR3: CAISDRQGVGSPLHF
size: -; J: TRBJ1-2; D: -; V: TRBV5-1; DNA: TGCGCCAGCAGCTCGGGAACTATTTGGGGCTACACCTTC; CDR3: CASSSGTIWGYTF
size: -; J: TRBJ1-2; D: -; V: TRBV4-2; DNA: TGTGCCAGCAGCCAAGGTGTCGGGATAGCCAGGGAGAGCTATGGCTACACCTTC; CDR3: CASSQGVGIARESYGYTF
size: once; J: TRBJ1-2; D: TRBD1; V: TRBV6-4; DNA: TGTGCCAGCAGTGCTCGTACAGGGGTAGGAGTTGACTACACCTTC; CDR3: CASSARTGVGVDYTF
size: -; J: TRBJ1-4; D: -; V: TRBV7-9; DNA: TGTGCCAGCAGCTCCCCGAACCTTAATGAAAAACTGTTTTTT; CDR3: CASSSPNLNEKLFF
size: -; J: TRBJ1-2; D: -; V: TRBV7-2; DNA: TGTGCCAGCAGCTTAGTGGAAGGGATCGGCTACACCTTC; CDR3: CASSLVEGIGYTF
size: -; J: TRBJ1-6; D: TRBD1; V: TRBV6-5; DNA: TGTGCCAGCAGCCGGACAGGAAAAAATAATTCACCCCTCCACTTT; CDR3: CASSRTGKNNSPLHF
size: -; J: TRBJ1-6; D: -; V: TRBV7-2; DNA: TGTGCCAGCAGCTTTATCGGACAAAGTAATTCACCCCTCCACTTT; CDR3: CASSFIGQSNSPLHF
size: -; J: TRBJ1-1; D: TRBD1; V: TRBV4-3; DNA: TGCGCTTCCAGGGGGGGCCCTTTCGGTGAAGCTTTCTTT; CDR3: CASRGGPFGEAFF
size: -; J: TRBJ2-7; D: TRBD2; V: TRBV29-1; DNA: TGCAGCGTTGCGCTCGGGGGGGACTACGAGCAGTACTTC; CDR3: CSVALGGDYEQYF
size: -; J: TRBJ1-1; D: -; V: TRBV9; DNA: TGTGCCAGCAGCGCAAACAGGGATGGTGAAGCTTTCTTT; CDR3: CASSANRDGEAFF
size: -; J: TRBJ1-1; D: TRBD1; V: TRBV4-1; DNA: TGCGCCAGCAGCCCACAGGGGGCTGAAGCTTTCTTT; CDR3: CASSPQGAEAFF
size: -; J: TRBJ1-5; D: -; V: TRBV7-8; DNA: TGTGCCAGCAGCTTAGCATCGGCCGGGGAGCACCAGCCCCAGCATTTT; CDR3: CASSLASAGEHQPQHF
size: once; J: TRBJ2-2; D: -; V: TRBV5-1; DNA: TGCGCCAGCAGCCAGGGCAGGGTGAACACCGGGGAGCTGTTTTTT; CDR3: CASSQGRVNTGELFF
size: -; J: TRBJ2-3; D: TRBD2; V: TRBV7-3; DNA: TGTGCCAGCAGCTTGGGTAGCGGGAGTGTGACAGATACGCAGTATTTT; CDR3: CASSLGSGSVTDTQYF
size: -; J: TRBJ2-3; D: TRBD2; V: TRBV2; DNA: TGTGCCAGCAGATCCGGAGCGGGGGGGAGGGATACGCAGTATTTT; CDR3: CASRSGAGGRDTQYF
size: -; J: TRBJ2-3; D: TRBD2; V: TRBV6-1; DNA: TGTGCCAGCGGGGGACTAGCGGGGGGTAGAGATACGCAGTATTTT; CDR3: CASGGLAGGRDTQYF
size: -; J: TRBJ2-3; D: TRBD2; V: TRBV5-1; DNA: TGCGCCAGCAGCCGTACGGGGGGAGAGCGGGAGAAGCCCACAGATACGCAGTATTTT; CDR3: CASSRTGGEREKPTDTQYF
size: once; J: TRBJ1-1; D: -; V: TRBV29-1; DNA: TGCAGCGTTGAGGTCGGAGGAAACACTGAAGCTTTCTTT; CDR3: CSVEVGGNTEAFF
size: -; J: TRBJ1-3; D: -; V: TRBV5-8; DNA: TGTGCCAGCAGCCCAAGAGGACGGTATTCTGGAAACACCATATATTTT; CDR3: CASSPRGRYSGNTIYF
size: -; J: TRBJ1-5; D: -; V: TRBV5-1; DNA: TGCGCCAGCAGCGTGTCGGGGTCCAATCAGCCCCAGCATTTT; CDR3: CASSVSGSNQPQHF
size: -; J: TRBJ1-1; D: TRBD1; V: TRBV6-5; DNA: TGTGCCAGCAGTTACCGGACAGGGGAAGCTTTCTTT; CDR3: CASSYRTGEAFF